This passage covers 9 T cell receptor beta chains from one sample sequenced in a study of T cells after yellow fever vaccination (dated by TCRdb to the late 2010s). Library method: 5' RACE. The reads were generated on an Illumina NovaSeq 6000. TCRdb's own reprocessing of the public reads used fastp at Q25 and MiXCR and kept productive beta chains. CDR3 protein sequences are deduplicated, and each keeps its most common genes and DNA. The sample contains 350,000 to 450,000 distinct CDR3 sequences, around 19% of them found a single time. Jointly, the top ten make up roughly a sixth of the sample. The treatment or condition label corresponds to: live attenuated yellow fever vaccine strain. The sequenced sample was PBMCs, obtained before the yellow fever booster vaccination. Every receptor here comes from a man aged 18 to 35 who received the YFV17D yellow fever vaccine.

There are many counts of this clonotype. The CDR3 nucleotides are TGTGCCAGCAGCTTACACGCCCGAGTGGGGCCGAAACTGTTTTTT. It yields the protein CASSLHARVGPKLFF. The chain has TRBV7-9 and TRBJ1-4; D may be TRBD1 (5 bases). This CDR3 is 15 amino acids long. V lost 2 bases to trimming and J lost 11 bases, with 18 bases between them. CDR1 and CDR2 from the germline V gene are SEHNR and FQNEAQ (reference sequence). Full variable domain (outside the CDR3, taken from reference TRBV7-9 and TRBJ1-4): DTGVSQNPRHKITKRGQNVTFRCDPISEHNRLYWYRQTLGQGPEFLTYFQNEAQLEKSRLLSDRFSAERPKGSFSTLEIQRTEQGDSAMYLCASSLHARVGPKLFFGSGTQLSVL.

The V call is TRBV18, the J call TRBJ2-7, with 10 bases lining up with TRBD2. With V trimmed by 3 bases and J by 2 bases, 4 bases remained unmatched. CDR3 length: 15 residues. Germline V gene lookup returns CDR1 KGHSH and CDR2 LQKENI. The CDR3 DNA follows: TGTGCCAGCTCACCCACTAGCGGGGCTGCCTACGAGCAGTACTTC. Amino acids: CASSPTSGAAYEQYF.

The sample holds a few counts of this clonotype. The chain links TRBV7-9 to TRBJ2-5; 11 bases are a match to TRBD1. CDR3 length: 16 amino acids. CDR1 is SEHNR and CDR2 is FQNEAQ in the germline V gene (reference sequence). With V trimmed by 4 bases and J by 2 bases, 6 bases remained unmatched. Here the CDR3 reads CASSWLGQGVQETQYF. In nucleotides, the CDR3 is TGTGCCAGCAGCTGGCTGGGACAGGGGGTACAAGAGACCCAGTACTTC.

There are a few counts of this clonotype. The chain recombines TRBV15 with TRBJ2-3; possible D gene TRBD1, 7 bases. Germline assignment: CDR1 LNHNV and CDR2 YYDKDF (reference sequence). V was cut by 3 bases and J by 1 base, with 14 bases left in between. The CDR3 has 16 residues. The CDR3 reads CATSSLRGAGTDTQYF. CDR3 in DNA: TGTGCCACCAGCAGTCTCAGGGGGGCGGGCACAGATACGCAGTATTTT. The complete variable domain, with remaining parts taken from reference TRBV15 and TRBJ2-3, reads DAMVIQNPRYQVTQFGKPVTLSCSQTLNHNVMYWYQQKSSQAPKLLFHYYDKDFNNEADTPDNFQSRRPNTSFCFLDIRSPGLGDTAMYLCATSSLRGAGTDTQYFGPGTRLTVL.

The sample holds many counts of this clonotype. V and J are TRBV5-1 and TRBJ2-2, with D unresolved. This CDR3 spans 11 amino acids. Germline-derived CDR1 and CDR2 are SGHRS and YFSETQ. The V end lost 2 bases, the J end lost 4 bases, and 0 bases lay between the germline ends. The CDR3 here is CASSFTGELFF. The CDR3 DNA reads TGCGCCAGCAGCTTCACCGGGGAGCTGTTTTTT.

This clonotype was detected ten times or more. The V call is TRBV23-1, the J call TRBJ2-5; 9 bases match TRBD1. TRBV23-1 is flagged as an ORF with uncertain function. CDR3 length equals 19 residues. With 5 bases clipped from V and 6 bases from J, the junction kept 22 bases outside the gene matches. In DNA, the CDR3 is TGCGCCAGCAGTAATCCCAACTCCACAGGGGGCCGCTTCACGAAGACCCAGTACTTC. This encodes CASSNPNSTGGRFTKTQYF.

The chain combines TRBV12-5 with TRBJ2-4, with D perhaps being TRBD1 or TRBD2 (5 bases each). V gave up 2 bases and J gave up 0 bases, with 17 bases separating them. The CDR3 extends over 18 amino acids. Germline V lookup: CDR1 LGHNT, CDR2 FRNRAP. The CDR3 DNA reads TGTGCTAGTGGTTTGACAACCGGGACCGACCTAGCCAAAAACATTCAGTACTTC. Its translation is CASGLTTGTDLAKNIQYF.

The chain combines TRBV18 with TRBJ2-1; D is unresolved. V was cut by 1 base and J by 3 bases, with 7 bases left in between. Per germline, CDR1 KGHSH and CDR2 LQKENI. The CDR3 is 14 residues long. CDR3 DNA sequence: TGTGCCAGCTCACCACTTCAGGTCTACAATGAGCAGTTCTTC. As protein: CASSPLQVYNEQFF.

The chain links TRBV2 to TRBJ1-5; D not certain. CDR3 length: 13 amino acids. The V end was cut by 1 base, the J end by 4 bases, with 5 bases between. CDR1 is SNHLY and CDR2 is FYNNEI in the germline V gene. As DNA, the CDR3 is TGTGCCAGCAGTGAAGAACCGAATCAGCCCCAGCATTTT. Translation gives CASSEEPNQPQHF.